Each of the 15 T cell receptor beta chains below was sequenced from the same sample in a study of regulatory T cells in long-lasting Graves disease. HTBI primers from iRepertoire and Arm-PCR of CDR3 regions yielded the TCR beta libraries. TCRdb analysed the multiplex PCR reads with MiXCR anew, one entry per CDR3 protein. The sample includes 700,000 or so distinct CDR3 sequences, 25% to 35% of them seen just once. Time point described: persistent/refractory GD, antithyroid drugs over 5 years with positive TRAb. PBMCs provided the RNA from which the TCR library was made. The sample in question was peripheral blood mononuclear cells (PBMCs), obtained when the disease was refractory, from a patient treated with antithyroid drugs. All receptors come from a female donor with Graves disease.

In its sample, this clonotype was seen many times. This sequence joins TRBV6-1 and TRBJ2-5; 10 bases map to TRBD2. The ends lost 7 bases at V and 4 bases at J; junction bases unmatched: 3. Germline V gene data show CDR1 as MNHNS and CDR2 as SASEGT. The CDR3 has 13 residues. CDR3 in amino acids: CASTRLAGETQYF. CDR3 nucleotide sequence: TGTGCCAGCACAAGACTAGCGGGAGAGACCCAGTACTTC.

The CDR3 DNA follows: TGTGCCAGCAGGGGCCCGCGCGCTGAAGCTTTCTTT. Protein product: CASRGPRAEAFF. The gene calls are TRBV2 and TRBJ1-1; D unresolved. The CDR3 extends over 12 amino acids. Trimming shortened V by 6 bases and J by 6 bases, and 11 bases separated the two germline ends. Germline values: CDR1 SNHLY, CDR2 FYNNEI.

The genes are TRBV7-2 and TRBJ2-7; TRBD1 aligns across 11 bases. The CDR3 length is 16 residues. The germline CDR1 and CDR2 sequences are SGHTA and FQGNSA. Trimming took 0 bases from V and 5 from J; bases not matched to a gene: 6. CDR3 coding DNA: TGTGCCAGCAGCTTAGCGGGACAGGGGGGGTTCCACGAGCAGTACTTC. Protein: CASSLAGQGGFHEQYF.

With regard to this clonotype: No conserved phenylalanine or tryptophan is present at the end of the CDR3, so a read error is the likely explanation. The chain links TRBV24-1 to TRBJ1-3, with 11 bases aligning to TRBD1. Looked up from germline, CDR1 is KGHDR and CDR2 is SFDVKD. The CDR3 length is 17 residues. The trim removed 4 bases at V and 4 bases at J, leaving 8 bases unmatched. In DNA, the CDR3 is TGTGCCACCAGTGACCCTGGGACAGGGGGAGCCGGAAACACCATATATCTT. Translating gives CATSDPGTGGAGNTIYL.

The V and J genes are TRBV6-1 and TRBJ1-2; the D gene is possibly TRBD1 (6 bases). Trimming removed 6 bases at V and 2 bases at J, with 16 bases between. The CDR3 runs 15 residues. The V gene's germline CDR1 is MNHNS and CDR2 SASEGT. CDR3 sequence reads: CASRIPGGTNYGYTF. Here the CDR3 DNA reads TGTGCCAGCAGGATCCCCGGGGGGACAAACTATGGCTACACCTTC.

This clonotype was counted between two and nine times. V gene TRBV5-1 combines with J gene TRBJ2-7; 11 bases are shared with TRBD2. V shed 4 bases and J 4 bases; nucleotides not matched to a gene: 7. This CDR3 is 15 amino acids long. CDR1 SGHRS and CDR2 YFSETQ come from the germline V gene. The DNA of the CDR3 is TGCGCCAGCAGCCGGTATAGCGGGAGGGTTTACGAGCAGTACTTC. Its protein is CASSRYSGRVYEQYF.

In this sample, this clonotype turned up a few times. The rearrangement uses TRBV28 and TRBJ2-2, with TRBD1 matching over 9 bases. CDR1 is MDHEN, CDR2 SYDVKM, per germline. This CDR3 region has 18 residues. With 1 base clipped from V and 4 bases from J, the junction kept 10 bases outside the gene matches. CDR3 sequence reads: CASSLLWDRDGRTGELFF. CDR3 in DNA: TGTGCCAGCAGTTTATTGTGGGACAGGGACGGCCGCACCGGGGAGCTGTTTTTT.

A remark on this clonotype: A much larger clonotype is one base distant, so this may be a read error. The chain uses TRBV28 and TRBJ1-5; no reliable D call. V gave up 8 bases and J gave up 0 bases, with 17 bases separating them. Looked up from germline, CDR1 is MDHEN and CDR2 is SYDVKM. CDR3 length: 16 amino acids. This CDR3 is CASSIMTRASNQPQHF. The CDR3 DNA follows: TGTGCCAGCTCCATCATGACAAGAGCTAGCAATCAGCCCCAGCATTTT.

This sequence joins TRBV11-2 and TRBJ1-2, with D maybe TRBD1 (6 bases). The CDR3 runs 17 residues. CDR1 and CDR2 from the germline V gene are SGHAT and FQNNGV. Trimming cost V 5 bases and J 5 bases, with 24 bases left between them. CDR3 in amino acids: CASSHPGAATGFYGYTF. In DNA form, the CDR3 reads TGTGCCAGCAGCCATCCGGGGGCCGCGACGGGATTTTATGGCTACACCTTC.

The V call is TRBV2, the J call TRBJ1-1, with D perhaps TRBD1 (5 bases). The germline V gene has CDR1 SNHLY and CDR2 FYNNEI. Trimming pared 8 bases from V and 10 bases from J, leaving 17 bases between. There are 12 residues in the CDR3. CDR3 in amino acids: CASHGAAWGAFF. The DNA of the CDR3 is TGTGCCAGCCATGGGGCTGCGTGGGGAGCTTTCTTT.

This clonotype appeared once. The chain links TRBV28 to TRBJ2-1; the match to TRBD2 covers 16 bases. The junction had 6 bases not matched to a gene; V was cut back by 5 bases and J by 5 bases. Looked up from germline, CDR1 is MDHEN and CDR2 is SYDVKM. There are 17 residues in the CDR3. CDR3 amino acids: CASSPPGLAGGHNEQFF. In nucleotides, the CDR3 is TGTGCCAGCAGTCCACCGGGACTAGCGGGAGGGCACAATGAGCAGTTCTTC.

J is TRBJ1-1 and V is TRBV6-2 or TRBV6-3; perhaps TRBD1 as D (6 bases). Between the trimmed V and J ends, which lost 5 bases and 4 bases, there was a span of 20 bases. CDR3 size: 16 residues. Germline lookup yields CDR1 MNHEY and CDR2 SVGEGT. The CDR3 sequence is CASSQQGSPGGTEAFF. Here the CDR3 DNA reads TGTGCCAGCAGTCAACAGGGCTCCCCGGGGGGCACTGAAGCTTTCTTT.

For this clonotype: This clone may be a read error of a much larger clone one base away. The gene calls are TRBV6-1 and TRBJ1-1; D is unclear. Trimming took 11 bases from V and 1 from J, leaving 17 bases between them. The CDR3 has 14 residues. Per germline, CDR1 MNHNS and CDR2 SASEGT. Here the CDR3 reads CAGNGRRGNTEAFF. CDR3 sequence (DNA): TGTGCCGGCAACGGCCGCCGGGGGAACACTGAAGCTTTCTTT.

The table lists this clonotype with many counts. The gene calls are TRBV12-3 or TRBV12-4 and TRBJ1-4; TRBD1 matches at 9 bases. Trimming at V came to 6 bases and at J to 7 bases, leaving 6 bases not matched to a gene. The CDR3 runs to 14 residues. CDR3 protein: CASSRDREAEKLFF. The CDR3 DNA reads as TGTGCCAGCAGCCGGGACAGGGAGGCTGAAAAACTGTTTTTT.

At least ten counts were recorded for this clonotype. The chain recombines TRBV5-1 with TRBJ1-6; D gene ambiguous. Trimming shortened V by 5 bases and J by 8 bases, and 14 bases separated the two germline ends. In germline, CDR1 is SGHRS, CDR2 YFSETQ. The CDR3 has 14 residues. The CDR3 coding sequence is TGCGCCAGCAGTGTGGGGAGCACAGATTCACCCCTCCACTTT. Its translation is CASSVGSTDSPLHF.